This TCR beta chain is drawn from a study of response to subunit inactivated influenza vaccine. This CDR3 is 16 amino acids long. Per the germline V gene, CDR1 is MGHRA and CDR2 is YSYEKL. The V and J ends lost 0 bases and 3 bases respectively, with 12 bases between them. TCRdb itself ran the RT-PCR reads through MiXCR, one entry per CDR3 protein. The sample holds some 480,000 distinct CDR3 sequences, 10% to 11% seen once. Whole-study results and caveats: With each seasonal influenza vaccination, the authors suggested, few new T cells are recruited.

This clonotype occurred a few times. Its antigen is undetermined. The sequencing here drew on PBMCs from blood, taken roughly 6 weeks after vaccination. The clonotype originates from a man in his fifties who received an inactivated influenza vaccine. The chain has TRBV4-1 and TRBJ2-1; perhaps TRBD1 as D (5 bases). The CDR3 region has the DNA TGCGCCAGCAGCCAAGAAAAGGGGATCGTCTACAATGAGCAGTTCTTC. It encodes CASSQEKGIVYNEQFF.